The 10 T cell receptor beta chains below were found in one sample sequenced in a study of T cell responses to AZD1222 COVID-19 vaccine. The data were produced by immunoSEQ multiplex PCR, yet TCRdb's version contains in-frame clones alone and is incomplete. Altogether about 70,000 clones are present, roughly 84% being singletons, with the ten largest covering 9.8%. The sample consisted of peripheral blood, taken on day 0 of AZD1222 vaccination. These receptors all stem from an adult in good health.

This clone was seen once. This rearrangement joins TRBV23-1 to TRBJ1-1; TRBD1 matches at 7 bases. TRBV23-1 carries the ORF label, with uncertain function. The CDR3 runs 18 residues. V lost 8 bases to trimming and J lost 0 bases; unmatched junction nucleotides: 18. The CDR3 here is CASPPSGDRTKMNTEAFF. CDR3 bases: TGCGCCAGCCCCCCCTCAGGGGACAGAACCAAGATGAACACTGAAGCTTTCTTT.

The chain joins TRBV5-1 to TRBJ1-3; D remains unclear. Germline V CDR1 and CDR2: SGHRS, YFSETQ. The CDR3 contains 13 residues. Trimming left V 8 bases short and J 0 bases short, with 9 bases between. The DNA of the CDR3 is TGCGCCAGTGGCGAGTTCTCTGGAAACACCATATATTTT. Protein: CASGEFSGNTIYF.

The chain recombines TRBV7-6 with TRBJ2-7; 11 bases map to TRBD2. This CDR3 has 15 amino acids. Trimming cost V 5 bases and J 1 base; bases outside gene matches: 4. The germline V gene has CDR1 SGHVS and CDR2 FNYEAQ. The CDR3 loop is CASSPRLAGSYEQYF. DNA for the CDR3: TGTGCCAGCAGCCCAAGACTAGCGGGATCCTACGAGCAGTACTTC. The full variable domain, in which reference TRBV7-6 and TRBJ2-7 provide the parts outside the CDR3, is GAGVSQSPRYKVTKRGQDVALRCDPISGHVSLYWYRQALGQGPEFLTYFNYEAQQDKSGLPNDRFSAERPEGSISTLTIQRTEQRDSAMYRCASSPRLAGSYEQYFGPGTRLTVT.

This clone has only a few counts. V is TRBV6-2 or TRBV6-3 and J is TRBJ1-1; D remains ambiguous. Per germline, CDR1 MNHEY and CDR2 SVGEGT. The CDR3 contains 12 residues. The V end lost 5 bases, the J end lost 3 bases, and 7 bases lay between the germline ends. The CDR3 DNA follows: TGTGCCAGCAGTCGGGGTGACACTGAAGCTTTCTTT. This translates into CASSRGDTEAFF.

The J gene is TRBJ1-1, the V gene TRBV9, with D perhaps matching TRBD1 (5 bases). CDR3 length: 15 residues. Trimming cost V 1 base and J 5 bases, with 15 bases left between them. Germline V CDR1 and CDR2: SGDLS, YYNGEE. CDR3 loop: CASSVLGALGTEAFF. DNA of the CDR3: TGTGCCAGCAGCGTACTAGGGGCCTTGGGGACTGAAGCTTTCTTT.

The J gene is TRBJ2-2, the V gene TRBV5-1; 10 nucleotides agree with TRBD2. The germline V gene encodes CDR1 SGHRS and CDR2 YFSETQ. The CDR3 is 15 residues long. The J segment lost 4 bases and the V segment lost 4 bases, leaving 4 bases of the junction unmatched. CDR3 coding DNA: TGCGCCAGCAGCCTTGGACTAGCGGCCACCGGGGAGCTGTTTTTT. Residues: CASSLGLAATGELFF.

The chain has TRBV2 and TRBJ1-2, with D uncertain. The germline V gene has CDR1 SNHLY and CDR2 FYNNEI. Trimming removed 6 bases from V and 8 bases from J, with 13 bases in between. The CDR3 consists of 12 residues. This chain's CDR3 is CASSVEQWGYTF. For the CDR3, the DNA is TGTGCCAGCAGCGTTGAACAGTGGGGCTACACCTTC.

The V and J genes are TRBV6-4 and TRBJ2-3; 10 bases fit TRBD2. This CDR3 has 14 residues. Trimming removed 6 bases from V and 14 bases from J; junction bases left unmatched: 14. Germline V gene lookup returns CDR1 MRHNA and CDR2 SNTAGT. Written as DNA, the CDR3 is TGTGCCAGCAGCTCCGATTTAACTAGCGGGGTACGGTATTTT. Translated: CASSSDLTSGVRYF.

The V gene is TRBV7-9, the J gene TRBJ1-3, with a possible D match to TRBD1 (5 bases). Trimming took 11 bases from V and 0 from J, leaving 11 bases between them. This CDR3 region has 13 residues. Germline CDR1 SEHNR, CDR2 FQNEAQ (reference sequence). This CDR3 reads CAGGWNSGNTIYF. The CDR3 DNA sequence: TGTGCCGGGGGGTGGAACTCTGGAAACACCATATATTTT.

Of note for this clone: At one end the junction does not follow the germline gene, possibly because of a read error. The chain joins TRBV5-4 to TRBJ2-5; 7 bases are a match to TRBD1. The CDR3 spans 13 residues. Per germline, CDR1 SGHNT and CDR2 YYREEE (reference sequence). CDR3 bases: TGTGCCAGCAGCTTGGTGGGGGCCCGGGACAGAGACTTC. Protein sequence: CASSLVGARDRDF.